Listed below are T cell receptor beta chains from one sample, sequenced in a study of OX40 agonist ivuxolimab in advanced cancers. Clones were read by immunoSEQ multiplex PCR, and TCRdb kept only the in-frame ones, dropping some. The sample shows under 150,000 clones, 90% of them seen only once. Here the sequenced sample was CD4+ or CD8+ T cells sorted from blood, taken in a trial of the OX40 agonist ivuxolimab. Receptors originate from an adult with an advanced solid tumor such as melanoma, head and neck, liver or kidney cancer. Each CDR3 is given with its conserved first and last residue. A D gene is named only where the DNA matches it firmly. Not all rows give a size; the values are once, few, many and, for expanded clones, a class.

V	D	size	J	CDR3	DNA
TRBV28	NA	NA	TRBJ1-1	CASSLGVPTEAFF	TGTGCCAGCAGTTTAGGAGTTCCCACTGAAGCTTTCTTT
TRBV19	NA	few	TRBJ1-1	CASSKARGQVRPEAFF	TGTGCCAGTAGTAAAGCCCGGGGCCAGGTTAGACCTGAAGCTTTCTTT
TRBV12-5	TRBD1	NA	TRBJ2-7	CASGLVDRGEGEQYF	TGTGCTAGTGGTTTGGTCGACAGGGGGGAGGGAGAGCAGTACTTC
TRBV19	NA	NA	TRBJ2-7	CASSVGTIYEQYF	TGTGCCAGTAGTGTCGGGACAATCTACGAGCAGTACTTC
TRBV10-3	NA	NA	TRBJ2-3	CAISERQGTTDTQYF	TGTGCCATCAGTGAGAGGCAGGGGACAACAGATACGCAGTATTTT
TRBV28	NA	NA	TRBJ1-1	CASSSHRDLEAFF	TGTGCCAGCAGTTCCCACCGGGACCTTGAAGCTTTCTTT
TRBV19	TRBD1	NA	TRBJ1-5	CASEDRAGQPQHF	TGTGCCAGTGAGGACAGGGCGGGACAGCCCCAGCATTTT
TRBV6-1	TRBD1	NA	TRBJ1-1	CASSNTGGTEAFF	TGTGCCAGCAGCAATACAGGGGGCACTGAAGCTTTCTTT
TRBV7-8	TRBD1	NA	TRBJ2-2	CASSYGQGSTGELFF	TGTGCCAGCAGCTACGGACAGGGCTCCACCGGGGAGCTGTTTTTT
TRBV7-9	NA	NA	TRBJ1-1	CASSLRGVGGTEAFF	TGTGCCAGCAGCTTAAGGGGCGTGGGGGGCACTGAAGCTTTCTTT
TRBV6-5	NA	once	TRBJ2-7	CASSSLGGTYEQYF	TGTGCCAGCAGTTCTCTCGGCGGCACCTACGAGCAGTACTTC
TRBV2	NA	NA	TRBJ2-5	CASSTLRETQYF	TGTGCCAGCAGTACCCTACGAGAGACCCAGTACTTC
TRBV9	NA	NA	TRBJ1-1	CASSVKGSNTEAFF	TGTGCCAGCAGCGTAAAGGGCTCCAACACTGAAGCTTTCTTT
TRBV6-1	NA	NA	TRBJ2-1	CASSDLTANNEQFF	TGTGCCAGCAGTGATTTAACCGCAAACAATGAGCAGTTCTTC
TRBV2	TRBD2	few	TRBJ2-1	CASIRGSSYNEQFF	TGTGCCAGCATCCGCGGGAGCTCCTACAATGAGCAGTTCTTC
TRBV13	NA	once	TRBJ2-3	CASSPKAGTDTQYF	TGTGCCAGCAGCCCAAAAGCGGGCACAGATACGCAGTATTTT
TRBV28	NA	NA	TRBJ1-2	CASSFLSATDYGYTF	TGTGCCAGCAGTTTTCTTTCCGCGACAGACTATGGCTACACCTTC
TRBV2	NA	NA	TRBJ2-5	CASSDGGAAPSGETQYF	TGTGCCAGCAGTGACGGAGGGGCCGCCCCGAGTGGGGAGACCCAGTACTTC
TRBV6-1	TRBD2	NA	TRBJ2-7	CASSPEAGVFEQYF	TGTGCCAGCAGCCCTGAAGCGGGAGTTTTCGAGCAGTACTTC
TRBV5-1	NA	once	TRBJ1-1	CASSLSWGFTEAFF	TGCGCCAGCAGCTTAAGCTGGGGATTCACTGAAGCTTTCTTT
TRBV6-5	NA	NA	TRBJ2-5	CASSYPTGVQETQYF	TGTGCCAGCAGTTACCCAACGGGAGTCCAAGAGACCCAGTACTTC
TRBV7-2	TRBD2	NA	TRBJ2-3	CASSLARPSGRVADTQYF	TGTGCCAGCAGCTTAGCTAGGCCTAGCGGGAGAGTGGCAGATACGCAGTATTTT
TRBV19	TRBD2	NA	TRBJ2-7	CASSIITGGSYEQYF	TGTGCCAGTAGTATAATAACGGGAGGCTCCTACGAGCAGTACTTC
TRBV27	TRBD2	NA	TRBJ2-7	CASSPGLAGDEQYF	TGTGCCAGCAGTCCGGGACTAGCGGGAGACGAGCAGTACTTC
TRBV10-3	NA	once	TRBJ2-7	CAISESREDEQYF	TGTGCCATCAGTGAGTCGAGAGAGGACGAGCAGTACTTC
TRBV9	TRBD2	NA	TRBJ2-1	CASSVVALAGVGEQFF	TGTGCCAGCAGCGTAGTTGCCCTAGCGGGAGTGGGTGAGCAGTTCTTC
TRBV29-1	NA	NA	TRBJ2-1	CSVAAVAYNEQFF	TGCAGCGTTGCAGCGGTAGCCTACAATGAGCAGTTCTTC
TRBV19	TRBD1	few	TRBJ1-3	CASSKDRRQNSGNTIYF	TGTGCCAGTAGTAAGGACAGGCGCCAAAACTCTGGAAACACCATATATTTT
TRBV2	NA	NA	TRBJ1-5	CASSDEAQPQHF	TGTGCCAGCAGTGATGAAGCTCAGCCCCAGCATTTT
TRBV19	TRBD2	NA	TRBJ2-5	CASSIDLVRRGGQETQYF	TGTGCCAGTAGTATAGATCTGGTCCGGCGGGGGGGCCAAGAGACCCAGTACTTC
TRBV10-3	TRBD2	NA	TRBJ2-7	CAISELGLAVTSYEQYF	TGTGCCATCAGTGAGTTGGGACTAGCGGTCACCTCCTACGAGCAGTACTTC
TRBV7-3	NA	NA	TRBJ1-2	CASSPEVVPNYGYTF	TGTGCCAGCAGCCCCGAGGTGGTACCTAACTATGGCTACACCTTC
TRBV2	TRBD1	NA	TRBJ2-7	CASSQYRGYEQYF	TGTGCCAGCAGTCAATACAGGGGCTACGAGCAGTACTTC
TRBV19	TRBD2	NA	TRBJ2-2	CASSWGGLAGTGELFF	TGTGCCAGTAGTTGGGGGGGACTAGCGGGAACCGGGGAGCTGTTTTTT
TRBV30	TRBD2	NA	TRBJ2-7	CAWSHASGNSYEQYF	TGTGCCTGGAGTCACGCTAGCGGGAACTCCTACGAGCAGTACTTC
TRBV6-6	NA	NA	TRBJ1-4	CASRGMPENEKLFF	TGTGCCAGCAGGGGCATGCCGGAAAATGAAAAACTGTTTTTT
TRBV28	TRBD1	NA	TRBJ1-3	CASSGQGISGNTIYF	TGTGCCAGCAGTGGACAGGGCATCTCTGGAAACACCATATATTTT
TRBV5-6	NA	once	TRBJ1-2	CASSLEQNYGYTF	TGTGCCAGCAGCTTGGAACAGAACTATGGCTACACCTTC
TRBV6-6	NA	NA	TRBJ2-2	CASSLDVGELFF	TGTGCCAGCAGTCTGGACGTCGGGGAGCTGTTTTTT
TRBV7-2	NA	NA	TRBJ2-1	CASSFSGRSGEQFF	TGTGCCAGCAGCTTTTCCGGGAGAAGTGGTGAGCAGTTCTTC
TRBV21-1	NA	NA	TRBJ2-3	CASSPAAGGCTDTQYF	TGTGCCAGCAGCCCAGCCGCGGGGGGCTGCACAGATACGCAGTATTTT
TRBV28	TRBD1	NA	TRBJ2-7	CASSNSGQGVIYEQYF	TGTGCCAGCAGCAACTCGGGACAGGGGGTAATCTACGAGCAGTACTTC
TRBV19	TRBD2	NA	TRBJ2-2	CASSIYFPSGSVSGELFF	TGTGCCAGTAGTATTTACTTCCCTAGCGGGAGTGTGTCCGGGGAGCTGTTTTTT
TRBV10-1	TRBD1	NA	TRBJ2-3	CATAPGQGSSDTQYF	TGCGCCACCGCACCGGGACAGGGGTCCTCAGATACGCAGTATTTT
TRBV5-1	NA	NA	TRBJ2-1	CASSMQSGGGYNEQFF	TGCGCCAGCAGCATGCAAAGCGGTGGCGGCTACAATGAGCAGTTCTTC
TRBV7-9	NA	NA	TRBJ2-5	CASSSRGRQETQYF	TGTGCCAGCAGTTCAAGAGGGCGCCAAGAGACCCAGTACTTC
TRBV6-6	NA	NA	TRBJ2-1	CASSYGLNNVLEQFF	TGTGCCAGCAGTTACGGCCTAAATAACGTTCTTGAGCAGTTCTTC
TRBV11-2	TRBD2	NA	TRBJ2-3	CASSPIAGGVSDTQYF	TGTGCCAGCAGCCCCATAGCGGGAGGCGTTTCAGATACGCAGTATTTT
TRBV27	NA	NA	TRBJ2-7	CASSPHSPTAYEQYF	TGTGCCAGCAGTCCTCACAGTCCGACAGCCTACGAGCAGTACTTC
TRBV10-1	TRBD1	NA	TRBJ2-1	CASSGQGIEQFF	TGCGCCAGCTCAGGACAGGGGATTGAGCAGTTCTTC
TRBV18	NA	NA	TRBJ2-2	CASSPLQDTGELFF	TGTGCCAGCTCACCATTACAGGACACCGGGGAGCTGTTTTTT